What follows describes a single T cell receptor beta chain. Profiled with immunoSEQ multiplex PCR; TCRdb holds only in-frame clones, not every one. The sample yields some 290,000 clones, 86% seen once. The CDR3 is 16 amino acids. Germline-derived CDR1 and CDR2 are SGHRS and YFSETQ. Trimming stripped 2 bases from V and 3 bases from J, with 14 bases between. This sample stems from a study of blood T cell repertoires in COVID-19. The sequenced material came from peripheral blood. The sequence was obtained from a man between 18 and 29 years old with active or convalescent COVID-19. The gene calls are TRBV5-1 and TRBJ2-2, with D perhaps TRBD2 (5 bases). CDR3 bases: TGCGCCAGCAGCTTAGGACTCCGGTCGGACACCGGGGAGCTGTTTTTT. Its protein product is CASSLGLRSDTGELFF.